A single sample gave rise to the 8 T cell receptor beta chains below, sequenced in a study of blood T cell repertoires in COVID-19 (dated by TCRdb to between 2020 and 2021). Library preparation was by the immunoSEQ multiplex PCR assay. TCRdb retrieved this table from immuneACCESS and kept in-frame rearrangements only. Not all clones are present; in checked studies, unresolved V genes account for under half, and no reason is known for the remainder. The sample has about 180,000 clones on record, 80% to 90% of them singletons. The ten largest clones capture 3% to 4% of the sample. Sequenced material: peripheral blood. Source of these receptors: a man aged 60-69 years with acute or convalescent COVID-19.

The J gene is TRBJ2-1, the V gene TRBV7-8, with 10 positions matching TRBD1. The V gene's germline CDR1 is SGHVS and CDR2 FQNEAQ. Losses at the gene ends were 5 bases for V and 7 bases for J; bases not matched to a gene: 8. The CDR3 is 15 amino acids. Here the CDR3 DNA reads TGTGCCAGCAGCGGGGGACAGGGGATTGGTAATGAGCAGTTCTTC. Its protein product is CASSGGQGIGNEQFF.

This clone occurred once. V is TRBV27 and J is TRBJ2-5; unclear D gene. Germline CDR1 and CDR2: MNHEY and SMNVEV (reference sequence). Trimming pared 5 bases from V and 2 bases from J, leaving 9 bases between. The CDR3 loop spans 13 amino acids. This CDR3 reads CASSPHFQETQYF. The CDR3 DNA follows: TGTGCCAGCAGTCCACATTTTCAAGAGACCCAGTACTTC.

The V gene is TRBV10-3, the J gene TRBJ2-2; 8 bases are a match to TRBD2. Per germline, CDR1 ENHRY and CDR2 SYGVKD. V was pared by 7 bases and J by 5 bases, with 3 bases of the junction left unmatched. The CDR3 sequence is 13 residues long. CDR3 in DNA: TGTGCCATCACCAGACTAGCGACCGGGGAGCTGTTTTTT. Translating gives CAITRLATGELFF.

The V and J genes are TRBV3-1 (or the pseudogene TRBV3-2) and TRBJ2-7, with a possible D match to TRBD1 (6 bases). The V gene lost 4 bases and the J gene lost 5 bases, with 21 bases spanning the gap. The germline gives CDR1 LGHDT, CDR2 YNNKEL (reference sequence). CDR3 length: 16 amino acids. The CDR3 is CASSLTLGGGSHEQYF. CDR3 bases: TGTGCCAGCAGCCTCACCCTAGGGGGTGGTTCGCACGAGCAGTACTTC.

This sequence joins TRBV21-1 and TRBJ2-5; the table's D call of TRBD1 was not tested on the DNA. TRBV21-1 is a pseudogene segment. The CDR3 is 17 amino acids. CDR3 residues: CASSKVGRAPNQETQYF. CDR3 sequence (DNA): TGTGCCAGCAGCAAAGTTGGCAGGGCCCCGAACCAAGAGACCCAGTACTTC.

This chain uses TRBV5-4 with TRBJ2-3; 10 bases align to TRBD1. Trimming cost V 0 bases and J 1 base; bases outside gene matches: 5. Per germline, CDR1 SGHNT and CDR2 YYREEE (reference sequence). The CDR3 extends over 17 amino acids. The CDR3 reads CASSLVDRGVGTDTQYF. The CDR3 nucleotides are TGTGCCAGCAGCTTGGTGGACAGGGGGGTGGGCACAGATACGCAGTATTTT.

The chain couples TRBV13 to TRBJ2-3, with 12 bases lining up with TRBD2. This CDR3 contains 17 residues. The V segment lost 5 bases and the J segment 6 bases; nucleotides outside the gene matches: 12. Germline lookup yields CDR1 PRHDT and CDR2 FYEKMQ (reference sequence). CDR3 loop: CASSGPGLAGHRDTQYF. CDR3 coding DNA: TGTGCCAGCAGCGGACCGGGACTAGCGGGCCACCGGGATACGCAGTATTTT.

The V gene is TRBV11-2, the J gene TRBJ1-2; the D gene is possibly TRBD1 (6 bases). CDR3 length: 15 amino acids. The germline CDR1 and CDR2 sequences are SGHAT and FQNNGV. The V end lost 0 bases, the J end lost 4 bases, and 12 bases lay between the germline ends. The CDR3 loop is CASSLEGGGGYGYTF. The CDR3 nucleotides are TGTGCCAGCAGCTTAGAGGGGGGAGGGGGCTATGGCTACACCTTC.